This T cell receptor (beta chain) was retrieved from a study of OX40 agonist ivuxolimab in advanced cancers. Overall study: Eligibility rules accepted prior anti-PD-1, anti-PD-L1 or anti-CTLA-4 therapy, and over 35% had some. Three patients, one with hepatocellular carcinoma and two with cutaneous melanoma, responded partially.

At cycle 4 day 1, cycle 7 day 1, and baseline, blood was sampled. CDR1 and CDR2 from the germline V gene are SGHTA and FQGNSA. The CDR3 is 11 residues long. V lost 2 bases and J lost 11, with 9 bases in between. The method was immunoSEQ multiplex PCR; TCRdb's version includes in-frame clones alone and lacks a portion of them. The profile covers roughly 51,000 clones, with 80% to 90% appearing a single time and approximately 1.5% taken by the ten largest. The specimen comprised CD4+ or CD8+ T cells sorted from blood, sampled in a trial of the OX40 agonist ivuxolimab. The receptor was derived from an adult with an advanced solid tumor such as melanoma, head and neck, liver or kidney cancer. This chain joins TRBV7-2 and TRBJ2-5, with D maybe TRBD2 (6 bases). The CDR3 nucleotides are TGTGCCAGCAGCTTATCACGGGAGCAGTACTTC. Its protein is CASSLSREQYF.